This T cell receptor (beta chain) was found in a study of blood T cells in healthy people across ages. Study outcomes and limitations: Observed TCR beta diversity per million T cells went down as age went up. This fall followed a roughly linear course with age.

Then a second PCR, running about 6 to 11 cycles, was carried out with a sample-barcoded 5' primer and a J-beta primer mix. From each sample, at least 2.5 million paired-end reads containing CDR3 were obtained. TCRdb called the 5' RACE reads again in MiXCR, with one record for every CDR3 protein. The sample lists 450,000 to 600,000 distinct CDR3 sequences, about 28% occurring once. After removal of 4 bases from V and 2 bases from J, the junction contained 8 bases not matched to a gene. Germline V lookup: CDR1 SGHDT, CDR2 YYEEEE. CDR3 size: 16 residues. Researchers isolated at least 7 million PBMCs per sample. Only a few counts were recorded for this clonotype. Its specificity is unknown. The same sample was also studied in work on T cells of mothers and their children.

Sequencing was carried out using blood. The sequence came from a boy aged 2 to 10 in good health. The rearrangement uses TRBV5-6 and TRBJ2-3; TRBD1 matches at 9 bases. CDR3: CASSLSGTGYTDTQYF. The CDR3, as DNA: TGTGCCAGCAGCCTATCCGGGACAGGGTACACAGATACGCAGTATTTT.